A single sample gave rise to the 24 T cell receptor beta chains below, sequenced in a study of shared clonotypes between healthy human individuals. TCRdb's table, derived via immunoSEQ multiplex PCR, lists solely in-frame clones and lacks some. The table has some 500,000 clones, roughly three quarters seen once. Sequencing was done on a sample of PBMCs. All receptors come from a woman aged 40 to 50 in good health. Some clones in this sample may be carry-over from other donors' samples.

The rearrangement joins TRBV28 to TRBJ2-7; 8 nucleotides align to TRBD2. The CDR3 runs to 14 residues. Germline V gives CDR1 MDHEN, CDR2 SYDVKM. The J segment lost 4 bases and the V segment lost 1 base, leaving 3 bases of the junction unmatched. For the CDR3, the DNA is TGTGCCAGCAGTTTATCAGCGGGAGCATACGAGCAGTACTTC. Amino acids: CASSLSAGAYEQYF. Variable domain in full (rest from reference TRBV28 and TRBJ2-7): DVKVTQSSRYLVKRTGEKVFLECVQDMDHENMFWYRQDPGLGLRLIYFSYDVKMKEKGDIPEGYSVSREKKERFSLILESASTNQTSMYLCASSLSAGAYEQYFGPGTRLTVT.

This clone came up a few times. CDR3 residues: CASSLVEETQYF. DNA for the CDR3: TGTGCCAGCAGCTTAGTAGAAGAGACCCAGTACTTC. This sequence joins TRBV7-9 and TRBJ2-5; no definite D call. V was cut by 1 base and J by 3 bases, with 3 bases left in between. The CDR3 loop spans 12 amino acids. Germline assignment: CDR1 SEHNR and CDR2 FQNEAQ (reference sequence). Full variable domain (remainder filled in from reference TRBV7-9 and TRBJ2-5): DTGVSQNPRHKITKRGQNVTFRCDPISEHNRLYWYRQTLGQGPEFLTYFQNEAQLEKSRLLSDRFSAERPKGSFSTLEIQRTEQGDSAMYLCASSLVEETQYFGPGTRLLVL.

This chain joins TRBV11-3 and TRBJ2-7; 11 nucleotides line up with TRBD2. The CDR3 is made up of 13 amino acids. V was pared by 4 bases and J by 7 bases, with 3 bases of the junction left unmatched. Germline V gives CDR1 SGHNT, CDR2 YENEEA. The CDR3 DNA follows: TGTGCCAGCAGCTCGCTAGCGGGAGGTGAGCAGTACTTC. This translates into CASSSLAGGEQYF.

As regards this clone: A clone one base away is much larger, so this may be a read error. This chain joins TRBV2 and TRBJ1-1, with no clear D. This CDR3 is built from 13 residues. From germline, CDR1 is SNHLY and CDR2 FYNNEI. The V end lost 4 bases, the J end lost 0 bases, and 6 bases lay between the germline ends. Written as DNA, the CDR3 is TGTGCCAGCAGTGCCACAGTGAACACTGAAGCTTTCTTT. Translating it yields CASSATVNTEAFF.

In regard to this clone: This may stem from a read error, because a much larger clone lies one nucleotide away. The genes are TRBV7-2 and TRBJ2-3; 8 bases match TRBD1. The CDR3 sequence is 16 residues long. Per the germline V gene, CDR1 is SGHTA and CDR2 is FQGNSA. CDR3 region: CASSLSGRGLADMQYF. The CDR3 nucleotides read TGTGCCAGCAGCTTAAGTGGCAGGGGGCTGGCAGATATGCAGTATTTT.

The CDR3 DNA reads as TGTGCCACCAGCAGTAGACAGGGGAAGTACGAGCAGTACTTC. Translating it yields CATSSRQGKYEQYF. V usage is TRBV15 and J usage is TRBJ2-7; TRBD1 matches at 8 bases. Germline-derived CDR1 and CDR2 are LNHNV and YYDKDF (reference sequence). The CDR3 has 14 residues. The V gene end was trimmed by 3 bases and the J gene end by 4 bases; junction bases not matched to a gene: 5.

This rearrangement joins TRBV29-1 to TRBJ2-3; D is uncertain. Germline V gene lookup returns CDR1 SQVTM and CDR2 ANQGSEA. The CDR3 consists of 12 residues. Trimming removed 5 bases from V and 1 base from J, with 7 bases in between. This chain's CDR3 is CSVRLGTDTQYF. The CDR3, as DNA: TGCAGCGTTCGGTTGGGCACAGATACGCAGTATTTT.

This clone occurred a few times. The chain combines TRBV5-1 with TRBJ2-5; D may be TRBD1 (6 bases). CDR3 length: 14 residues. The germline CDR1 and CDR2 sequences are SGHRS and YFSETQ. Trimming left V 0 bases short and J 5 bases short, with 11 bases between. As DNA, the CDR3 is TGCGCCAGCAGCTTGGAACAGGGTTGGGAGACCCAGTACTTC. Protein: CASSLEQGWETQYF.

A remark on this clone: Other nucleotide sequences in the sample specify the same CDR3. This chain links TRBV2 with TRBJ1-2, with 7 bases matching TRBD1. The CDR3 has 14 amino acids. The junction had 1 base not matched to a gene; V was cut back by 0 bases and J by 3 bases. Germline V gene data show CDR1 as SNHLY and CDR2 as FYNNEI. For the CDR3, the DNA is TGTGCCAGCAGTGAAGCAGGGGGCTACTATGGCTACACCTTC. Protein sequence: CASSEAGGYYGYTF.

With regard to this clone: This likely traces to a read error, being one base from a far larger clone. Other DNA sequences within the sample encode an identical CDR3. This sequence joins TRBV28 and TRBJ2-3; TRBD2 agrees at 7 bases. The CDR3 runs 16 residues. In germline, CDR1 is MDHEN, CDR2 SYDVKM. V dropped 1 base and J dropped 2; count of bases not matched to a gene: 6. The CDR3 reads CASSLSRAGSTDTQYF. In DNA, the CDR3 is TGTGCCAGCAGTTTATCGCGAGCGGGGTCCACAGATACGCAGTATTTT.

Remarks on this clone: Given a far larger clone just one base away, this is likely a sequencing read error. The J gene is TRBJ2-2, the V gene TRBV29-1, with 13 positions matching TRBD2. CDR1 and CDR2 (germline): SQVTM, ANQGSEA. The CDR3 loop spans 16 amino acids. The ends lost 8 bases at V and 4 bases at J; junction bases unmatched: 10. The CDR3 DNA reads TGCAGCCTCCCCAGGACTAGCGGGAGCTCCACCGGGGAGCTGTTTTTT. The encoded protein is CSLPRTSGSSTGELFF.

Turning to this clone: This may be a read error, as it is one base from a much larger clone. The chain combines TRBV7-9 with TRBJ2-7; D ambiguous. Germline V gene sequence: CDR1 SEHNR, CDR2 FQNEAQ (reference sequence). The CDR3 is made up of 16 amino acids. Trimming left V 1 base short and J 2 bases short, with 15 bases between. The CDR3 region has the DNA TGTGCCAGCAGCTTAGACGGTATGGGCCTTACCTACGAGCAGTACTTC. Translation gives CASSLDGMGLTYEQYF.

In DNA, the CDR3 is TGTGCCAGCAGTTTGTCCGGGACTAGCGGGATTGAGCAGTTCTTC. Its translation is CASSLSGTSGIEQFF. This rearrangement joins TRBV28 to TRBJ2-1, with TRBD2 identical over 13 bases. The ends lost 3 bases at V and 9 bases at J; junction bases unmatched: 5. Per the germline V gene, CDR1 is MDHEN and CDR2 is SYDVKM. This CDR3 is 15 amino acids long.

The chain uses TRBV28 and TRBJ2-5, with 9 positions matching TRBD2. The trim removed 2 bases at V and 5 bases at J, leaving 12 bases unmatched. This CDR3 is built from 17 residues. Germline V lookup: CDR1 MDHEN, CDR2 SYDVKM. The CDR3 DNA follows: TGTGCCAGCAGTTTAATTGGGACTAGCCTGGGCGGGGAGACCCAGTACTTC. This sequence encodes CASSLIGTSLGGETQYF.

V is TRBV10-3 and J is TRBJ1-2; D possibly corresponds to TRBD1 (6 bases). This CDR3 has 14 residues. Trimming cost V 0 bases and J 9 bases, with 14 bases left between them. In germline, CDR1 is ENHRY, CDR2 SYGVKD. The CDR3 is CAISESAGELSYTF. As DNA, the CDR3 is TGTGCCATCAGTGAGTCGGCAGGGGAATTGAGCTACACCTTC.

This clone was found once. The V gene is TRBV5-1, the J gene TRBJ2-3; 7 bases fit TRBD2. The V gene's germline CDR1 is SGHRS and CDR2 YFSETQ. V gave up 4 bases and J gave up 3 bases; unmatched junction bases: 11. The CDR3 is 16 residues long. The CDR3 sequence is CASSLGFGEGTDTQYF. The CDR3 DNA sequence: TGCGCCAGCAGCCTGGGATTTGGGGAGGGGACAGATACGCAGTATTTT.

The J gene is TRBJ1-5, the V gene TRBV9, with D possibly being TRBD1 (5 bases). The CDR3 is made up of 13 amino acids. Trimming removed 0 bases at V and 5 bases at J, with 6 bases between. The germline V gene encodes CDR1 SGDLS and CDR2 YYNGEE. This CDR3 reads CASSVEGYQPQHF. CDR3 sequence (DNA): TGTGCCAGCAGCGTAGAGGGGTATCAGCCCCAGCATTTT.

V and J are TRBV5-1 and TRBJ2-2; D unclear. Trimming shortened V by 2 bases and J by 4 bases, and 9 bases separated the two germline ends. Germline CDR1 reads SGHRS; CDR2 reads YFSETQ. CDR3 length: 14 amino acids. The CDR3 nucleotides are TGCGCCAGCAGCTTCCACTCATCCACCGGGGAGCTGTTTTTT. This codes for CASSFHSSTGELFF.

Details on this clone: A far larger clone differs by one base, so this is likely a read error. The V and J genes are TRBV2 and TRBJ2-2; no clear D. This CDR3 has 12 residues. The germline V gene encodes CDR1 SNHLY and CDR2 FYNNEI. V was pared by 10 bases and J by 1 base, with 7 bases between. The CDR3 sequence: CAKQLNTGELFF. The CDR3 region has the DNA TGTGCCAAACAACTGAACACCGGGGAGCTGTTTTTT.

Concerning this clone itself: A far larger clone is just one base off, so this is likely a read error. The same CDR3 arises from other DNA sequences in this sample as well. This sequence joins TRBV2 and TRBJ1-2; D call uncertain. The V gene lost 9 bases and the J gene lost 7 bases, with 15 bases spanning the gap. CDR1 SNHLY and CDR2 FYNNEI come from the germline V gene. The CDR3 loop spans 12 amino acids. The CDR3 DNA follows: TGTGCCAGTAGCAAAGAAGGGCTTGGCTACACCTTC. It is translated as CASSKEGLGYTF.

As concerns this clone: This is likely an artifact of a read error, given a far larger clone one base away. This same CDR3 is encoded by further DNA sequences in the sample. The chain couples TRBV7-9 to TRBJ2-1, with TRBD1 identical over 9 bases. V lost 5 bases and J lost 1; bases outside the gene matches: 9. Per germline, CDR1 SEHNR and CDR2 FQNEAQ (reference sequence). CDR3 length: 17 amino acids. The CDR3 DNA sequence: TGTGCCAGCAGCGGACAGGGGTCGTTGTCATCCTACAATGAGCAGTTCTTC. Amino acids: CASSGQGSLSSYNEQFF.

Here the CDR3 DNA reads TGTGCCAGCAGCACCCCGGGACGGAAGAACACTGAAGCTTTCTTT. This gives the protein CASSTPGRKNTEAFF. The genes are TRBV7-2 and TRBJ1-1; perhaps TRBD1 as D (5 bases). This CDR3 contains 15 residues. The germline V and J ends were trimmed by 5 bases and 1 base, with 14 bases remaining between them. Germline V gene lookup returns CDR1 SGHTA and CDR2 FQGNSA.

Concerning this clone: With only one base between it and a far larger clone, this is likely a read error. This CDR3 is also generated by other DNA sequences in the sample. The V gene is TRBV30, the J gene TRBJ2-7, with D unresolved. This CDR3 comprises 16 residues. CDR1 and CDR2 from the germline V gene are GTSNPN and SVGIG (reference sequence). The CDR3: CAWSLYVTGGYYEQYF. The DNA of the CDR3 is TGTGCCTGGAGTCTATATGTGACTGGCGGTTACTACGAACAGTACTTC.

This rearrangement joins TRBV10-3 to TRBJ2-3; TRBD2 matches 10 bases. Per the germline V gene, CDR1 is ENHRY and CDR2 is SYGVKD. J was trimmed by 2 bases and V by 10 bases; bases with no gene match: 6. The CDR3 has 14 residues. CDR3 DNA: TGTGCCACGTTGAGCGGGAGGGACACAGATACGCAGTATTTT. Translating gives CATLSGRDTDTQYF.